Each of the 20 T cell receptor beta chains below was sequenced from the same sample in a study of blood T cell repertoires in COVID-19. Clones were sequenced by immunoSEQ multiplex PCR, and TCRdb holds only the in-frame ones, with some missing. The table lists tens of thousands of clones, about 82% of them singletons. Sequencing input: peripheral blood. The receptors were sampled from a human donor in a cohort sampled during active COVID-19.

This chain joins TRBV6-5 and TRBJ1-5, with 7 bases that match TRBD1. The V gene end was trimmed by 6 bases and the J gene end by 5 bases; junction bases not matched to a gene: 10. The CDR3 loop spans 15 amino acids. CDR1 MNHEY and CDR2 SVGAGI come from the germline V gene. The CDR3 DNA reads TGTGCCAGCAGGACCTCAGACAGGGCCCATCAGCCCCAGCATTTT. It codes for CASRTSDRAHQPQHF.

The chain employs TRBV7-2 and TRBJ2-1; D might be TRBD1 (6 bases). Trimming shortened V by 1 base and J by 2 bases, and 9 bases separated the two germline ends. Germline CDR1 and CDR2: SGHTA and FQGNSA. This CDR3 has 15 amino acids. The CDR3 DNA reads TGTGCCAGCAGCTTAGTACAGGGCACCTACAATGAGCAGTTCTTC. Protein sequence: CASSLVQGTYNEQFF.

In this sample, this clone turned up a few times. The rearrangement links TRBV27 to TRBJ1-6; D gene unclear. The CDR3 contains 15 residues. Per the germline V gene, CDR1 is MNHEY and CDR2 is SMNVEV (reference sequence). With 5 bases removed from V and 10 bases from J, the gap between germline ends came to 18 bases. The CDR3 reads CASSQSGIAGSPLHF. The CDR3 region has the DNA TGTGCCAGCAGTCAATCCGGGATCGCTGGCTCACCCCTCCACTTT.

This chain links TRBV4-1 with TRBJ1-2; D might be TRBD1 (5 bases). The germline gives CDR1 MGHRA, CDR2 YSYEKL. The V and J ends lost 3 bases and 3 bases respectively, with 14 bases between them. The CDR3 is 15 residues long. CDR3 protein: CASSQTSQGDYGYTF. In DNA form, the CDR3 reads TGCGCCAGCAGCCAGACCTCCCAAGGGGACTATGGCTACACCTTC.

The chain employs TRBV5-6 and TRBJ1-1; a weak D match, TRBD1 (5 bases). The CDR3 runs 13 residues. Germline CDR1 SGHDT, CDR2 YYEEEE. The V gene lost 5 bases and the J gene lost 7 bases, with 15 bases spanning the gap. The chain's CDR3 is CASRPRTRREAFF. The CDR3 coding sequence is TGTGCCAGCAGACCTCGGACAAGACGTGAAGCTTTCTTT.

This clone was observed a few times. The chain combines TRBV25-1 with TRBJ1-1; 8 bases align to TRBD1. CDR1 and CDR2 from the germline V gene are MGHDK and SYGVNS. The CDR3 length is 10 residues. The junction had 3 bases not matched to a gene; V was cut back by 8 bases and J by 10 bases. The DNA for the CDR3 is TGTGCCAGCGGAGGACAGGGAGCTTTCTTT. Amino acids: CASGGQGAFF. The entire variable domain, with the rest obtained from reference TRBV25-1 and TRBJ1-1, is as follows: EADIYQTPRYLVIGTGKKITLECSQTMGHDKMYWYQQDPGMELHLIHYSYGVNSTEKGDLSSESTVSRIRTEHFPLTLESARPSHTSQYLCASGGQGAFFGQGTRLTVV.

For the CDR3, the DNA is TGTGCCAGCAGTGGCGACAGGGGGCACCCTAACTATGGCTACACCTTC. Protein sequence: CASSGDRGHPNYGYTF. This chain joins TRBV6-6 and TRBJ1-2; TRBD1 aligns across 10 bases. The V gene end was trimmed by 5 bases and the J gene end by 0 bases; junction bases not matched to a gene: 6. Germline-derived CDR1 and CDR2 are MNHNY and SVGAGI (reference sequence). The CDR3 is made up of 16 amino acids.

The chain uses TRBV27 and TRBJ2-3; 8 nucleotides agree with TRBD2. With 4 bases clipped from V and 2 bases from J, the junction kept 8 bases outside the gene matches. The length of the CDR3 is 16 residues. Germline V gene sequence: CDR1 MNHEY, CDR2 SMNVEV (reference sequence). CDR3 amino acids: CASSSPQRGNTDTQYF. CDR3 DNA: TGTGCCAGCAGTTCGCCTCAGCGGGGGAACACAGATACGCAGTATTTT.

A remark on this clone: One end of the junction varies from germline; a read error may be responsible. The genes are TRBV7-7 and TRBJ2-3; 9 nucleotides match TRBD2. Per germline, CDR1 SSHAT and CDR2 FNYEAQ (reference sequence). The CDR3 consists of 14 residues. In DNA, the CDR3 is TGTGCTAGCAGCCCAGGACTAGCGTCAGATACGCAGTATTTT. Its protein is CASSPGLASDTQYF.

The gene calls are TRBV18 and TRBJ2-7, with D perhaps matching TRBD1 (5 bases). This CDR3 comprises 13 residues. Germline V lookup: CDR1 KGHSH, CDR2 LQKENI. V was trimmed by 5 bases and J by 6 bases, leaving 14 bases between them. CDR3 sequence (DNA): TGTGCCAGCTCAGGCCAGGGTGAAGGCGAGCAGTACTTC. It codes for CASSGQGEGEQYF.

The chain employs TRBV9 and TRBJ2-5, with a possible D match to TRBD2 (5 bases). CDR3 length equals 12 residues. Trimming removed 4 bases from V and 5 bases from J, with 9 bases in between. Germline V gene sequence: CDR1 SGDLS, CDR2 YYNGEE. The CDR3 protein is CASSPTGETQYF. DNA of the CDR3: TGTGCCAGCAGCCCAACGGGGGAGACCCAGTACTTC. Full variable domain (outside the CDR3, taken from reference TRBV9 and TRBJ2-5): DSGVTQTPKHLITATGQRVTLRCSPRSGDLSVYWYQQSLDQGLQFLIQYYNGEERAKGNILERFSAQQFPDLHSELNLSSLELGDSALYFCASSPTGETQYFGPGTRLLVL.

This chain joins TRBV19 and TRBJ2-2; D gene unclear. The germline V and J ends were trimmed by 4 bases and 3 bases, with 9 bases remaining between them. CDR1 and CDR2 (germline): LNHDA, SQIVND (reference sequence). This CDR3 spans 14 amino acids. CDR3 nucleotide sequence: TGTGCCAGTAGTAGCTCCACGGACACCGGGGAGCTGTTTTTT. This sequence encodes CASSSSTDTGELFF.

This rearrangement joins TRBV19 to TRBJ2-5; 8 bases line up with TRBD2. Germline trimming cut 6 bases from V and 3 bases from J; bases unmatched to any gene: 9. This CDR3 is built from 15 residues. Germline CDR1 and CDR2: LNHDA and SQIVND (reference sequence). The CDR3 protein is CASRTSGTREETQYF. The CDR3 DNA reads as TGTGCCAGTAGGACGTCCGGGACTAGAGAAGAGACCCAGTACTTC.

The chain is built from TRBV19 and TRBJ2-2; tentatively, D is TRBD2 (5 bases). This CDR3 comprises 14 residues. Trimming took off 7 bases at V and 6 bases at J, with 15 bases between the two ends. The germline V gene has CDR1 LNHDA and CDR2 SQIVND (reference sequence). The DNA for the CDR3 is TGTGCCAGTACTAGGACTGAACATCCCGGGGAGCTGTTTTTT. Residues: CASTRTEHPGELFF.

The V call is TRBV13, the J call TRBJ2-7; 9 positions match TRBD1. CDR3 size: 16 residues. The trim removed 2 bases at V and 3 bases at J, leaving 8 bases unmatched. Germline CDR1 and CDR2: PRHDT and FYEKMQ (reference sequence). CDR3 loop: CASSLRHRGPYYEQYF. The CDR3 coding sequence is TGTGCCAGCAGCTTACGACACAGGGGGCCTTACTACGAGCAGTACTTC.

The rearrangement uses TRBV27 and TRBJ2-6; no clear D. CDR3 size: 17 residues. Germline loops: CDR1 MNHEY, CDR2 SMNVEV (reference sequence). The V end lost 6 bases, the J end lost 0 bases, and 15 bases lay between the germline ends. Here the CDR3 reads CASSSRWQTSGANVLTF. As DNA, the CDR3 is TGTGCCAGCAGCTCCAGGTGGCAGACCTCTGGGGCCAACGTCCTGACTTTC.

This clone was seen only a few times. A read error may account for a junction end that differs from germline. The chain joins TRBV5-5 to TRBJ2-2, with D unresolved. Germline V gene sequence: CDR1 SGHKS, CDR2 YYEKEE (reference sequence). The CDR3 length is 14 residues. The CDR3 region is CASTLTWHSGELFF. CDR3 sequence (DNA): TGTGCCAGCACCTTGACATGGCATTCCGGGGAGCTGTTTTTT.

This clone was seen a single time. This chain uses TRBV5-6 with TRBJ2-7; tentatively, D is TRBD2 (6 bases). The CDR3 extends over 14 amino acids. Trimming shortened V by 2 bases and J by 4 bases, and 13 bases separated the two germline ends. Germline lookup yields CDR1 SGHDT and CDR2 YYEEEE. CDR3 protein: CASSLGGYGYEQYF. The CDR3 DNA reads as TGTGCCAGCAGCTTAGGAGGGTACGGATACGAGCAGTACTTC.

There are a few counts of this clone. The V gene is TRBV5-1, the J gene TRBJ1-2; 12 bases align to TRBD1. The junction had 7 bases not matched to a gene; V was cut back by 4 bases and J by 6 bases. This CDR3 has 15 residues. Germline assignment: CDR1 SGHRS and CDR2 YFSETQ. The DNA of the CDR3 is TGCGCCAGCAGCGTCGGGACAGGGGGCGAAGATGGCTACACCTTC. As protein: CASSVGTGGEDGYTF.

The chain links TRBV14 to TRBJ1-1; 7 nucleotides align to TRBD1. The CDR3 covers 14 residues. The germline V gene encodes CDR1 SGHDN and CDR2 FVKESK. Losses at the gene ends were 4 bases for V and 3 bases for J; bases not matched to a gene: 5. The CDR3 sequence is CASSRVQGDTEAFF. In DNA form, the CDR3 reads TGTGCCAGCAGCCGAGTCCAGGGGGACACTGAAGCTTTCTTT.